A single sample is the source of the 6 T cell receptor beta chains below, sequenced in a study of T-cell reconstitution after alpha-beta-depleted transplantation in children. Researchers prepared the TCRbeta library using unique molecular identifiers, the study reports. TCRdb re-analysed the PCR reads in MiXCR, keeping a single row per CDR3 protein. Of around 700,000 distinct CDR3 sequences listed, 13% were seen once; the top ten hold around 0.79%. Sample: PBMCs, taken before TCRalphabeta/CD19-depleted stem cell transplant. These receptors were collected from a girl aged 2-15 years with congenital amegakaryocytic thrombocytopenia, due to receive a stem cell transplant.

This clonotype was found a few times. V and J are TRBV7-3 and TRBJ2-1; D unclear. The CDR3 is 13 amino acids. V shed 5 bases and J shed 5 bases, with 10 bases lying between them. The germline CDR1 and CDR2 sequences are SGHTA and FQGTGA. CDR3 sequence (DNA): TGTGCCAGCAGCAGGTCCGTGAACAATGAGCAGTTCTTC. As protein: CASSRSVNNEQFF.

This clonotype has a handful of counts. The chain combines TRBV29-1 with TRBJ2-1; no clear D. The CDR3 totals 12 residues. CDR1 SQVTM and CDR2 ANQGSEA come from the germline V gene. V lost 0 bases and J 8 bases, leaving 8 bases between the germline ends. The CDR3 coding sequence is TGCAGCGTTGAAGATCTTGGGGATGAGCAGTTCTTC. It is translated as CSVEDLGDEQFF.

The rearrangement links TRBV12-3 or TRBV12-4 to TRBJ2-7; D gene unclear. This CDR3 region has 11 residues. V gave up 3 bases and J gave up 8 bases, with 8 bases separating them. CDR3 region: CASSLSRQQYF. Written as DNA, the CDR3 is TGTGCCAGCAGTTTGAGTCGTCAGCAGTACTTC.

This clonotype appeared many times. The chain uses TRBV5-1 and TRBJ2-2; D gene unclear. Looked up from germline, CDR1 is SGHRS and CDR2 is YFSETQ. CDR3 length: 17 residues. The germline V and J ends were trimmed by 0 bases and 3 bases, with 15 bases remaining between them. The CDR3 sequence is CASSLVVRSPDTGELFF. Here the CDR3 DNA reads TGCGCCAGCAGCTTGGTTGTCAGATCACCGGACACCGGGGAGCTGTTTTTT.

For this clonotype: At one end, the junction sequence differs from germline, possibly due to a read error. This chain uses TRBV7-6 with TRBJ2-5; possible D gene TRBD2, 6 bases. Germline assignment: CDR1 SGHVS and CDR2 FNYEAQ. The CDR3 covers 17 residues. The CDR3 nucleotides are TGTGCCAGCAGCCCCTACTCCAATCTGGACGTAGGCCAGCGGGCCCTCTTC. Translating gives CASSPYSNLDVGQRALF.

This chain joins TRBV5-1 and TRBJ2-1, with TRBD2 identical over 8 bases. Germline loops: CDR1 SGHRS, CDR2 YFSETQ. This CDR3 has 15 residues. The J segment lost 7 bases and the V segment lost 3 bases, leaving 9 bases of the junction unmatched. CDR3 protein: CASSYRRSGVNEQFF. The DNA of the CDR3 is TGCGCCAGCAGCTACAGACGTAGCGGGGTAAATGAGCAGTTCTTC.